Listed below are T cell receptor beta chains from one sample, sequenced in a study of lymphopenia after photon versus proton radiotherapy. Here immunoSEQ multiplex PCR was the method, and the copy in TCRdb shows in-frame clones only, minus some. Of approximately 66,000 clones in the sample, around 86% were seen once. Here the sequenced sample was peripheral blood, taken from a patient treated with photon-based radiotherapy. Receptors originate from a man between 40 and 49 years old with gastric cancer. The CDR3 runs from the conserved cysteine through the conserved F or W. Fields, in order: J gene, V gene, clone size, CDR3 protein. Rows may omit the clone size; those that give it use once, few, many or a size class.

TRBJ2-7,TRBV19,-,CASSIGLSYEQYF
TRBJ1-1,TRBV7-3,-,CASSHTGDGEAFF
TRBJ2-1,TRBV6-5,-,CASSYSGATVNEQFF
TRBJ1-5,TRBV4-1,-,CASSQDLGVWSPQHF
-,TRBV19,-,CASSMGLGDYEQYF
TRBJ2-7,TRBV5-6,-,CASSRGYEQYF
TRBJ2-7,TRBV6-1,-,CASSTRQTSYEQYF
TRBJ2-7,TRBV7-2,-,CASSPGAPLWGQYF
TRBJ2-7,TRBV11-2,-,CASSQTGTYEQYF
TRBJ1-1,TRBV9,-,CASSVGVGARETEAFF
TRBJ1-4,TRBV10-3,-,CAISEGAGNEKLFF
TRBJ2-2,TRBV30,-,CAWSVNLAPSAGELFF
TRBJ1-2,TRBV4-1,-,CASSPPGQGGGYTF
TRBJ2-1,TRBV18,-,CASSPRPEYNEQFF
TRBJ1-5,TRBV21-1,-,CASRGANQPQHF
TRBJ2-7,TRBV7-3,-,CASSFPSSYEQYF
TRBJ1-2,TRBV2,-,CASSLGQSNYGYTF
TRBJ1-1,TRBV30,-,CAWGRKGEAFF
TRBJ1-1,TRBV5-4,-,CASSGQTNTEAFF
TRBJ1-2,TRBV30,-,CAWNREGAEYGYTF
TRBJ1-1,TRBV10-3,-,CAISDGHPNTEAFF
TRBJ1-5,TRBV7-2,once,CASSLRTVSNQPQHF
TRBJ2-6,TRBV29-1,few,CSALDWTGGAGANVLTF
TRBJ2-2,TRBV2,-,CASTREPNTGELFF
TRBJ2-7,TRBV6-5,-,CASTAGGEQYF
TRBJ1-6,TRBV4-2,-,CASSSRTAIHSYNSPLHF
TRBJ2-1,TRBV29-1,-,CSVEPATSYNEQFF
TRBJ2-7,TRBV7-2,-,CASSLFALDEQYF
TRBJ1-2,TRBV2,few,CASSESGKGYTF
TRBJ2-1,TRBV19,-,CASRRSALNEQFF
TRBJ1-5,TRBV7-2,-,CASSLGPGGQPQHF
TRBJ1-1,TRBV5-6,-,CASSLILYRGGTEAFF
TRBJ1-2,TRBV9,-,CASSPGQGSYGYTF
TRBJ2-5,TRBV2,-,CASSEGTGVQYF
TRBJ1-4,TRBV11-1,-,CASSSDFDREREKLFF
TRBJ2-5,TRBV27,once,CASSGQGGWAQYF
TRBJ2-3,TRBV7-9,-,CASSYPGQALSTDTQYF
TRBJ1-5,TRBV6-4,-,CASSEKGGNQPQHF
TRBJ2-1,TRBV9,few,CASSPHERGGLEQFF
TRBJ1-1,TRBV5-1,once,CASSWPRTGPETEAFF
TRBJ1-1,TRBV7-2,-,CASSSDRDTEAFF
TRBJ2-1,TRBV7-2,once,CASSLGASGGNEQFF
TRBJ1-1,TRBV10-3,-,CAITPGQGFSRTEAFF